This T cell receptor beta chain appears in the sequencing data of a study of radiation and T cells in renal cell carcinoma. Study conclusions and caveats: No pretreatment tumor biopsies were available for baseline clonotypes. From baseline, blood top tumor clonotypes peaked at 2 weeks post-radiation.

TCRdb keeps only in-frame clones here, not all; method: immunoSEQ multiplex PCR. The profile shows some 120,000 clones, 88% of them singletons. Described time point: blood 2 weeks post-SBRT. The treatment here: 15 Gy SBRT to primary tumor, nephrectomy 4 weeks later. Trimming removed 0 bases from V and 2 bases from J; junction bases left unmatched: 0. Germline CDR1 SGHTA, CDR2 FQGNSA. The CDR3 extends over 15 amino acids. In its sample, this clone was seen a few times. Its specificity is not known. This sequence joins TRBV7-2 and TRBJ2-7; 11 nucleotides agree with TRBD2. The origin of this receptor is a woman in her sixties or seventies with renal cell carcinoma. The sequencing used blood, collected from a patient whose treatment included radiotherapy and nephrectomy. Here the CDR3 DNA reads TGTGCCAGCAGCTTAGCTAGCGGGGGGGCCTACGAGCAGTACTTC. Encoded protein: CASSLASGGAYEQYF.